The 8 T cell receptor beta chains given below trace back to one sample, sequenced in a study of blood T cell repertoires in COVID-19. The data were produced by immunoSEQ multiplex PCR, yet TCRdb's version contains in-frame clones alone and is incomplete. The table lists over 400,000 clones, around 90% of them singletons. The specimen sequenced was peripheral blood. Receptor source: a woman aged 45 to 65 with COVID-19, enrolled during active disease.

The chain combines TRBV3-1 (or the pseudogene TRBV3-2) with TRBJ1-2; TRBD1 matches 8 bases. The length of the CDR3 is 14 residues. The germline V gene encodes CDR1 LGHDT and CDR2 YNNKEL (reference sequence). The junction had 7 bases not matched to a gene; V was cut back by 3 bases and J by 7 bases. As DNA, the CDR3 is TGTGCCAGCAGCCAGGGGGCAGGGGGCTTTGGCTACACCTTC. Translating it yields CASSQGAGGFGYTF.

The V call is TRBV9, the J call TRBJ1-5; maybe TRBD1 (6 bases). Germline CDR1 reads SGDLS; CDR2 reads YYNGEE. V was shortened by 3 bases and J by 3 bases, with 13 bases between the two germline ends. The CDR3 is made up of 15 amino acids. The DNA for the CDR3 is TGTGCCAGCAGCGCCGAACAGGGTATCAATCAGCCCCAGCATTTT. Translation: CASSAEQGINQPQHF. The complete variable domain, with remaining parts taken from reference TRBV9 and TRBJ1-5, reads DSGVTQTPKHLITATGQRVTLRCSPRSGDLSVYWYQQSLDQGLQFLIQYYNGEERAKGNILERFSAQQFPDLHSELNLSSLELGDSALYFCASSAEQGINQPQHFGDGTRLSIL.

This chain links TRBV19 with TRBJ2-2, with D possibly being TRBD1 (6 bases). The CDR3 has 14 residues. Deletions cut 9 bases from V and 3 bases from J, with 14 bases between. In germline, CDR1 is LNHDA, CDR2 SQIVND (reference sequence). CDR3 amino acids: CASSRQVDTGELFF. In DNA, the CDR3 is TGTGCCAGCTCACGACAGGTCGACACCGGGGAGCTGTTTTTT.

The rearrangement links TRBV11-2 to TRBJ2-2; TRBD1 matches 8 bases. V dropped 5 bases and J dropped 1; count of bases not matched to a gene: 9. The CDR3 spans 17 residues. Germline V gene sequence: CDR1 SGHAT, CDR2 FQNNGV. The CDR3 spells CASSDLTGTGNTGELFF. The CDR3 DNA sequence: TGTGCCAGCAGCGACCTAACCGGGACAGGGAACACCGGGGAGCTGTTTTTT.

The chain links TRBV4-2 to TRBJ1-2; 8 bases align to TRBD1. Losses at the gene ends were 3 bases for V and 4 bases for J; bases not matched to a gene: 7. The CDR3 loop spans 15 amino acids. CDR1 LGHNA and CDR2 YNFKEQ come from the germline V gene. CDR3 loop: CASSQEQQGGYGYTF. The CDR3 nucleotides read TGTGCCAGCAGCCAGGAACAACAGGGGGGCTATGGCTACACCTTC.

The rearrangement joins TRBV27 to TRBJ2-7, with a tentative D call TRBD2 (7 bases). Between the trimmed V and J ends, which lost 2 bases and 7 bases, there was a span of 18 bases. There are 15 residues in the CDR3. CDR1 and CDR2 from the germline V gene are MNHEY and SMNVEV (reference sequence). CDR3 sequence (DNA): TGTGCCAGCAGTTTAGGTACGGGGGGCCGGGATGAGCAGTACTTC. It encodes CASSLGTGGRDEQYF.

This clone was recorded once. The J gene is TRBJ2-5, the V gene TRBV4-1, with D possibly being TRBD2 (6 bases). The CDR3 is 16 amino acids. V lost 4 bases, J lost 1 base, and 16 bases lay in between. Germline V CDR1 and CDR2: MGHRA, YSYEKL. This chain's CDR3 is CASSRISGVFQETQYF. In nucleotides, the CDR3 is TGCGCCAGCAGCCGGATATCGGGGGTTTTCCAAGAGACCCAGTACTTC.

The chain employs TRBV4-1 and TRBJ1-5; a possible D gene is TRBD1 (6 bases). The CDR3 is 17 amino acids. Per germline, CDR1 MGHRA and CDR2 YSYEKL. Deletions cut 1 base from V and 1 base from J, with 14 bases between. The CDR3 DNA is TGCGCCAGCAGCCAAGGTCGTCTAGGACAGAGCAATCAGCCCCAGCATTTT. Its translation is CASSQGRLGQSNQPQHF.